These 25 T cell receptor beta chains share one sample of origin, sequenced in a study of T cells in localized non-small cell lung cancer. Assay: immunoSEQ multiplex PCR; the TCRdb copy retains only in-frame clones and omits some. The sample shows about 40,000 clones, 65% to 90% of them seen only once. The sequenced sample was peripheral blood mononuclear cells, obtained before any cancer treatment. The receptors come from a male donor at least 60 years old with stage II lung adenocarcinoma.

The genes are TRBV10-3 and TRBJ2-2, with 9 positions matching TRBD1. The germline CDR1 and CDR2 sequences are ENHRY and SYGVKD. J was trimmed by 2 bases and V by 6 bases; bases with no gene match: 1. The CDR3 consists of 14 residues. The CDR3 here is CAIRDRGNTGELFF. The CDR3 DNA reads as TGTGCCATCAGGGACAGGGGCAACACCGGGGAGCTGTTTTTT.

The J gene is TRBJ2-3, the V gene TRBV11-3, with 13 bases lining up with TRBD2. The CDR3 spans 16 residues. Trimming removed 2 bases from V and 4 bases from J; junction bases left unmatched: 3. Per germline, CDR1 SGHNT and CDR2 YENEEA. In DNA, the CDR3 is TGTGCCAGCAGCTTAAGGGGGACTAGCGGGGCAGATACGCAGTATTTT. Amino acid sequence: CASSLRGTSGADTQYF.

In nucleotides, the CDR3 is TGTGCCATCAGTGACGCAGTATCCTACGAGCAGTACTTC. Amino acids: CAISDAVSYEQYF. This rearrangement joins TRBV10-3 to TRBJ2-7; no reliable D call. Germline V lookup: CDR1 ENHRY, CDR2 SYGVKD. V dropped 3 bases and J dropped 1 base, with 7 bases sitting between them. This CDR3 is built from 13 residues.

The chain couples TRBV4-2 to TRBJ1-2, with D unclear. The CDR3 contains 13 residues. Looked up from germline, CDR1 is LGHNA and CDR2 is YNFKEQ. V was cut by 5 bases and J by 4 bases, with 11 bases left in between. The CDR3 protein is CASSLEAIYGYTF. CDR3 DNA sequence: TGTGCCAGCAGCTTGGAGGCGATCTATGGCTACACCTTC.

This rearrangement joins TRBV19 to TRBJ1-3; D not certain. This CDR3 comprises 14 residues. Germline V gene data show CDR1 as LNHDA and CDR2 as SQIVND (reference sequence). V was clipped by 4 bases and J by 0 bases, with 7 bases between them. The CDR3 bases are TGTGCCAGTAGTAAGCGGGGCTCTGGAAACACCATATATTTT. This sequence encodes CASSKRGSGNTIYF.

CDR3 DNA sequence: TGTGCCAGCAGCTACGACAGCGTTACGCAGTATTTT. Amino acid sequence: CASSYDSVTQYF. The chain uses TRBV11-3 and TRBJ2-3, with a weak D call TRBD1 (5 bases). This CDR3 region has 12 residues. V dropped 4 bases and J dropped 8 bases, with 10 bases sitting between them. The germline gives CDR1 SGHNT, CDR2 YENEEA. Full variable domain (missing parts from reference TRBV11-3 and TRBJ2-3): EAGVVQSPRYKIIEKKQPVAFWCNPISGHNTLYWYLQNLGQGPELLIRYENEEAVDDSQLPKDRFSAERLKGVDSTLKIQPAELGDSAVYLCASSYDSVTQYFGPGTRLTVL.

The chain recombines TRBV9 with TRBJ2-3, with D uncertain. V was pared by 0 bases and J by 1 base, with 9 bases between. Germline values: CDR1 SGDLS, CDR2 YYNGEE. The CDR3 extends over 15 amino acids. The CDR3, as DNA: TGTGCCAGCAGCGTAGCCGGGCCACGCACAGATACGCAGTATTTT. Its translation is CASSVAGPRTDTQYF.

This CDR3 is CSVTSTGQGGNQPQHF. The CDR3 nucleotides read TGCAGCGTTACCTCGACCGGACAGGGCGGCAATCAGCCCCAGCATTTT. V usage is TRBV29-1 and J usage is TRBJ1-5, with 8 bases identical to TRBD1. This CDR3 spans 16 amino acids. CDR1 is SQVTM, CDR2 ANQGSEA, per germline. The V segment lost 5 bases and the J segment 2 bases; nucleotides outside the gene matches: 11. The variable domain in full, with the rest retrieved from reference TRBV29-1 and TRBJ1-5, is SAVISQKPSRDICQRGTSLTIQCQVDSQVTMMFWYRQQPGQSLTLIATANQGSEATYESGFVIDKFPISRPNLTFSTLTVSNMSPEDSSIYLCSVTSTGQGGNQPQHFGDGTRLSIL.

This clone came up once. The chain carries TRBV27 and TRBJ2-1; D possibly corresponds to TRBD1 (5 bases). Germline CDR1 reads MNHEY; CDR2 reads SMNVEV (reference sequence). V lost 0 bases and J lost 0, with 12 bases in between. The CDR3 extends over 17 amino acids. Written as DNA, the CDR3 is TGTGCCAGCAGTTTATCGTTCTATGACAGCTCCTACAATGAGCAGTTCTTC. It codes for CASSLSFYDSSYNEQFF.

The genes are TRBV7-8 and TRBJ2-3; 13 positions match TRBD2. The length of the CDR3 is 16 residues. V was pared by 5 bases and J by 6 bases, with 8 bases of the junction left unmatched. Germline V CDR1 and CDR2: SGHVS, FQNEAQ. The CDR3 protein is CASSLRTSGSRDTQYF. DNA of the CDR3: TGTGCCAGCAGCCTACGGACTAGCGGGAGCCGGGATACGCAGTATTTT. The full variable domain, with the rest looked up from reference TRBV7-8 and TRBJ2-3, is GAGVSQSPRYKVAKRGQDVALRCDPISGHVSLFWYQQALGQGPEFLTYFQNEAQLDKSGLPSDRFFAERPEGSVSTLKIQRTQQEDSAVYLCASSLRTSGSRDTQYFGPGTRLTVL.

This clone was seen a single time. V usage is TRBV28 and J usage is TRBJ1-1; D unresolved. Trimming removed 2 bases from V and 0 bases from J, with 10 bases in between. From germline, CDR1 is MDHEN and CDR2 SYDVKM. This CDR3 spans 15 amino acids. The CDR3 here is CASSLDLSMNTEAFF. CDR3 sequence (DNA): TGTGCCAGCAGTTTAGACCTTTCCATGAACACTGAAGCTTTCTTT.

The chain uses TRBV7-2 and TRBJ2-5; possible D gene TRBD2, 6 bases. The CDR3 contains 19 residues. Per the germline V gene, CDR1 is SGHTA and CDR2 is FQGNSA. Trimming removed 2 bases from V and 3 bases from J, with 25 bases in between. This chain's CDR3 is CASSLRRGSGLFREETQYF. The CDR3 DNA sequence: TGTGCCAGCAGCTTAAGAAGGGGTAGCGGCCTTTTCCGGGAAGAGACCCAGTACTTC.

The chain recombines TRBV4-3 with TRBJ1-5, with no clear D. Deletions cut 3 bases from V and 7 bases from J, with 10 bases between. The CDR3 is 13 residues long. Germline loops: CDR1 LGHNA, CDR2 YSLEER. CDR3 sequence reads: CASSQLIGQPQHF. The CDR3, as DNA: TGCGCCAGCAGCCAGCTTATCGGCCAGCCCCAGCATTTT.

Of note for this clone: A far larger clone lies a single base away; this is likely a read error. The V and J genes are TRBV4-2 and TRBJ1-1; no reliable D call. This CDR3 contains 12 residues. Trimming pared 1 base from V and 5 bases from J, leaving 5 bases between. CDR1 and CDR2 from the germline V gene are LGHNA and YNFKEQ. CDR3 loop: CASSQVSTEAFF. DNA for the CDR3: TGTGCCAGCAGCCAAGTTAGTACTGAAGCTTTCTTT.

The chain recombines TRBV6-1 with TRBJ2-2; perhaps TRBD2 as D (6 bases). The CDR3 consists of 15 residues. V lost 2 bases and J lost 7, with 14 bases in between. CDR1 is MNHNS, CDR2 SASEGT, per germline. Here the CDR3 DNA reads TGTGCCAGCAGTGAAAGGGCGGGGTACGGCGGGGAGCTGTTTTTT. Protein sequence: CASSERAGYGGELFF.

The chain uses TRBV4-3 and TRBJ2-6; possibly TRBD1 for D (6 bases). The CDR3 has 17 residues. V lost 0 bases to trimming and J lost 4 bases, with 13 bases between them. Germline assignment: CDR1 LGHNA and CDR2 YSLEER. CDR3 in DNA: TGCGCCAGCAGCCAAGAAACACAGGGTACAGGGGCCAACGTCCTGACTTTC. Its protein is CASSQETQGTGANVLTF.

The genes are TRBV29-1 and TRBJ1-2; D gene uncertain. The CDR3 has 15 residues. Trimming cost V 3 bases and J 4 bases, with 18 bases left between them. CDR1 is SQVTM and CDR2 is ANQGSEA in the germline V gene. The CDR3 nucleotides read TGCAGCGTTGAGGACGAGGAGAAAGAAGGCTATGGCTACACCTTC. This gives the protein CSVEDEEKEGYGYTF.

The chain joins TRBV6-5 to TRBJ2-2; maybe TRBD2 (6 bases). The length of the CDR3 is 15 residues. Germline CDR1 MNHEY, CDR2 SVGAGI. V gave up 6 bases and J gave up 5 bases, with 16 bases separating them. CDR3 loop: CASRTVEGRTGELFF. As DNA, the CDR3 is TGTGCCAGCAGGACCGTGGAGGGGCGGACCGGGGAGCTGTTTTTT.

The CDR3 region has the DNA TGTGCCAGCAGCCAAGGGCTCCCCGGGGAGCTGTTTTTT. It translates to CASSQGLPGELFF. The V and J genes are TRBV14 and TRBJ2-2; D not certain. Germline V gives CDR1 SGHDN, CDR2 FVKESK. Trimming cost V 1 base and J 6 bases, with 6 bases left between them. The CDR3 has 13 amino acids.

This sequence joins TRBV6-1 and TRBJ2-5, with TRBD2 as a possible D gene (6 bases). The germline gives CDR1 MNHNS, CDR2 SASEGT. The ends were cut back, 8 bases at V and 4 bases at J, with 14 bases in the middle. The CDR3 consists of 13 residues. The CDR3, as DNA: TGTGCCAGCGGTCGCGGGGAAGGAGAGACCCAGTACTTC. The encoded protein is CASGRGEGETQYF.

This clone was observed a few times. This rearrangement joins TRBV2 to TRBJ2-3; 11 bases line up with TRBD2. The CDR3 sequence is 16 residues long. Looked up from germline, CDR1 is SNHLY and CDR2 is FYNNEI. The ends lost 6 bases at V and 0 bases at J; junction bases unmatched: 5. CDR3 amino acids: CASRGRLAGSTDTQYF. As DNA, the CDR3 is TGTGCCAGCAGGGGCCGACTAGCGGGGAGCACAGATACGCAGTATTTT.

This sequence joins TRBV30 and TRBJ1-1; D ambiguous. Germline V gene sequence: CDR1 GTSNPN, CDR2 SVGIG (reference sequence). Trimming removed 8 bases at V and 2 bases at J, with 15 bases between. The CDR3 spans 13 residues. This CDR3 is CARSGGPNTEAFF. CDR3 nucleotides: TGTGCCCGAAGCGGAGGCCCTAACACTGAAGCTTTCTTT.

CDR3 coding DNA: TGCAGCGCCGGGCGTTCAAGGGCTGAAGAGCAGTTCTTC. Its translation: CSAGRSRAEEQFF. J is TRBJ2-1 and V is TRBV29-1, with D uncertain. There are 13 residues in the CDR3. V was cut by 7 bases and J by 10 bases, with 20 bases left in between. The germline CDR1 and CDR2 sequences are SQVTM and ANQGSEA.

CDR3 protein: CASEDNEQFF. The CDR3 bases are TGTGCCAGCGAAGACAATGAGCAGTTCTTC. The genes are TRBV2 and TRBJ2-1; no clear D gene. CDR3 length equals 10 residues. Per germline, CDR1 SNHLY and CDR2 FYNNEI. V was shortened by 8 bases and J by 5 bases, with 4 bases between the two germline ends.

The V gene is TRBV25-1, the J gene TRBJ1-6; D call uncertain. From germline, CDR1 is MGHDK and CDR2 SYGVNS. The CDR3 spans 13 residues. The germline V and J ends were trimmed by 0 bases and 13 bases, with 10 bases remaining between them. The DNA of the CDR3 is TGTGCCAGCAGTGAATATAACCAGGAGCCCCTCCACTTT. Translating it yields CASSEYNQEPLHF.